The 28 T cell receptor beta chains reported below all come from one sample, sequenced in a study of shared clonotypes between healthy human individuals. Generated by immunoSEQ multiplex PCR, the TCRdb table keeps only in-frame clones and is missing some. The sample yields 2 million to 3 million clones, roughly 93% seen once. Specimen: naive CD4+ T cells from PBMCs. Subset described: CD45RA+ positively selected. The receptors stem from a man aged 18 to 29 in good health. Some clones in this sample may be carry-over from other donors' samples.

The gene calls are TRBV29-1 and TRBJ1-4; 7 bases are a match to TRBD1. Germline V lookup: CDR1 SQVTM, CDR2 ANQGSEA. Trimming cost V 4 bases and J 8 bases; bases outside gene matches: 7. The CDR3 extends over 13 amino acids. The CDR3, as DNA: TGCAGCGTTGCGGCACAGGGGACCGAAAAACTGTTTTTT. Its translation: CSVAAQGTEKLFF.

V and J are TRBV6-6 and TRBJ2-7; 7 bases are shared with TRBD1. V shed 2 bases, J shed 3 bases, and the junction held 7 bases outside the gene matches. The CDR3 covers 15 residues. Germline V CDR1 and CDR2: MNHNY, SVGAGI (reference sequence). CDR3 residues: CASSYDTGANYEQYF. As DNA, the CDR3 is TGTGCCAGCAGTTACGATACAGGGGCAAACTACGAGCAGTACTTC.

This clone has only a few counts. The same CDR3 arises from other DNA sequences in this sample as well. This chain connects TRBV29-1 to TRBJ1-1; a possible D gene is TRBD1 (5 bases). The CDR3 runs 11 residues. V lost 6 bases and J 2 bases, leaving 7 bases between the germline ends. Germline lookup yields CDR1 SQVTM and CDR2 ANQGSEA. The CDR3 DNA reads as TGCAGCGTACAGGCAAACACTGAAGCTTTCTTT. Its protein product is CSVQANTEAFF.

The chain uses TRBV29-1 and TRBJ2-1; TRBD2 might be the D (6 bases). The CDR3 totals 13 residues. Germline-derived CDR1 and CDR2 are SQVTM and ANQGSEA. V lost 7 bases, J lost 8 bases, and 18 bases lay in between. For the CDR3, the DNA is TGCAGCGCCGGGGGACCCCTCAGCGATGAGCAGTTCTTC. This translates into CSAGGPLSDEQFF.

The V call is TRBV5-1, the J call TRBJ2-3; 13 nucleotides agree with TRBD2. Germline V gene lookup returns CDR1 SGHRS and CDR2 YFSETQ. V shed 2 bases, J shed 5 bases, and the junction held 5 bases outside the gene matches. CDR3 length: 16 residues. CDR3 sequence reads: CASSFGLAGALDTQYF. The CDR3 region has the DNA TGCGCCAGCAGCTTCGGACTAGCGGGAGCTTTAGATACGCAGTATTTT. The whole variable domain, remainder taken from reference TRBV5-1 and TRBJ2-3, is KAGVTQTPRYLIKTRGQQVTLSCSPISGHRSVSWYQQTPGQGLQFLFEYFSETQRNKGNFPGRFSGRQFSNSRSEMNVSTLELGDSALYLCASSFGLAGALDTQYFGPGTRLTVL.

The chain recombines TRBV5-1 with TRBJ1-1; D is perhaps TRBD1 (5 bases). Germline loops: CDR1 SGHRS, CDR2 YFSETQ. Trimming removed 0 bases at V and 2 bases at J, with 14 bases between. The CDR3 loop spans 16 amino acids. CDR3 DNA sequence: TGCGCCAGCAGCTTGGACCCCGGGACGGTAAACACTGAAGCTTTCTTT. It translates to CASSLDPGTVNTEAFF.

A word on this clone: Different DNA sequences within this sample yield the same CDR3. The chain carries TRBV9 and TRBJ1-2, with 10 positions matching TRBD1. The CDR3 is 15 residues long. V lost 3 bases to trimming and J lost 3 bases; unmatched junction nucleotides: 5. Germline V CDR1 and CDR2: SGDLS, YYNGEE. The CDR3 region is CASSAWTGGDYGYTF. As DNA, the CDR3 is TGTGCCAGCAGCGCCTGGACAGGGGGTGACTATGGCTACACCTTC.

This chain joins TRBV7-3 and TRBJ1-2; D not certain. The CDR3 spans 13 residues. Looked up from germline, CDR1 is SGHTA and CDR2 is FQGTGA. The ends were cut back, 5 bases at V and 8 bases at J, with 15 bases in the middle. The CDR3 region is CASSQESSGGYTF. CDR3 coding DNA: TGTGCCAGCAGCCAGGAAAGTTCGGGGGGCTACACCTTC.

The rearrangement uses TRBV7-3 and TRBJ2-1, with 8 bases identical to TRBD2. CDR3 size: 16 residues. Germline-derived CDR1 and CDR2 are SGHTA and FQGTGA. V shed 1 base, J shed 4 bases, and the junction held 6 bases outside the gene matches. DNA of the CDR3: TGTGCCAGCAGCTTAAATGCAGCGGGAGTTTACAATGAGCAGTTCTTC. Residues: CASSLNAAGVYNEQFF.

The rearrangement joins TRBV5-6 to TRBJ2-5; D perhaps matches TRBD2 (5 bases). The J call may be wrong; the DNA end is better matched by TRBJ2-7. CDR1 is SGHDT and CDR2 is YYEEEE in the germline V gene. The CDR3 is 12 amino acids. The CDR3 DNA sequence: TGTGCCAGCAGCTCCGGGATCTACGAGCAGTACTTC. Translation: CASSSGIYEQYF.

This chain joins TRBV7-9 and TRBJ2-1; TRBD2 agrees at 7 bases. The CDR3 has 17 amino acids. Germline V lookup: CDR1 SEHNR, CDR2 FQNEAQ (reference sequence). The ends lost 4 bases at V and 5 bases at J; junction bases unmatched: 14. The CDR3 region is CASSSLPGTNQNNEQFF. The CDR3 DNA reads TGTGCCAGCAGCTCCCTCCCGGGGACTAACCAGAACAATGAGCAGTTCTTC.

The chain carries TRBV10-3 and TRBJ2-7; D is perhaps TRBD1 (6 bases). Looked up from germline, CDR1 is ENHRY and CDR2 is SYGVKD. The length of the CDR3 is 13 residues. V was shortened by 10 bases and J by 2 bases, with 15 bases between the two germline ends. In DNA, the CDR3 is TGTGCCACCGGGTGGACAGAAGCCTACGAGCAGTACTTC. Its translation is CATGWTEAYEQYF.

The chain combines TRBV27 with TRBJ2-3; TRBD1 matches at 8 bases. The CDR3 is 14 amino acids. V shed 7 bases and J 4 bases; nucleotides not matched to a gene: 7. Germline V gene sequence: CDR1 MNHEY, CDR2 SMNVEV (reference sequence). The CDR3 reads CASKTGGLPDTQYF. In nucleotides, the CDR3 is TGTGCCAGCAAAACAGGGGGGCTTCCAGATACGCAGTATTTT.

The CDR3 sequence is CASSSARGGNEQFF. As DNA, the CDR3 is TGTGCCAGCAGCTCAGCCAGGGGAGGCAATGAGCAGTTCTTC. The rearrangement links TRBV11-2 to TRBJ2-1, with D perhaps matching TRBD1 or TRBD2 (6 bases each). The V end was cut by 4 bases, the J end by 6 bases, with 13 bases between. The CDR3 contains 14 residues. Germline V gene sequence: CDR1 SGHAT, CDR2 FQNNGV.

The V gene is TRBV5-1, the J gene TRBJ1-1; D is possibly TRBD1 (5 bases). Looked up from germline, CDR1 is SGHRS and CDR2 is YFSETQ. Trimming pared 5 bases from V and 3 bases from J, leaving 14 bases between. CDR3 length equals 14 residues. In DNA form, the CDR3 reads TGCGCCAGCAGACGGGGGACCGGTCACACTGAAGCTTTCTTT. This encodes CASRRGTGHTEAFF.

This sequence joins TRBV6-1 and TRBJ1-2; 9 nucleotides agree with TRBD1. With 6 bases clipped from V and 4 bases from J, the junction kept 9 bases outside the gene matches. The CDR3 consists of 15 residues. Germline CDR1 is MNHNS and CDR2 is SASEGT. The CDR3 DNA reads TGTGCCAGCAGGGCGACAGGGGGAGGTGTCTATGGCTACACCTTC. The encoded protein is CASRATGGGVYGYTF.

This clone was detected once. CDR3 sequence: CASQIYYSNQPQHF. Here the CDR3 DNA reads TGTGCCAGTCAAATATATTATAGCAATCAGCCCCAGCATTTT. The V and J genes are TRBV19 and TRBJ1-5, with D hard to call. The V gene's germline CDR1 is LNHDA and CDR2 SQIVND (reference sequence). Deletions cut 8 bases from V and 0 bases from J, with 11 bases between. The CDR3 totals 14 residues.

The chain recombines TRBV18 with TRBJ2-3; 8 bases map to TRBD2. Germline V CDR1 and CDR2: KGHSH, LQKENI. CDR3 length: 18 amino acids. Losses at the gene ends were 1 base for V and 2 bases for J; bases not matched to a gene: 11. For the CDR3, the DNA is TGTGCCAGCTCACCACTCCTAGCGGGCCTCGAGAACACAGATACGCAGTATTTT. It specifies CASSPLLAGLENTDTQYF.

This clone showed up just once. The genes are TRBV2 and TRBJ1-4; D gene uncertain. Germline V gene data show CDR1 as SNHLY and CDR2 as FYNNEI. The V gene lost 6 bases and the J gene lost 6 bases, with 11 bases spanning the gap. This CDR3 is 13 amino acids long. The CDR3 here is CASRSPLYEKLFF. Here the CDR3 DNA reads TGTGCCAGCAGATCCCCTCTGTATGAAAAACTGTTTTTT.

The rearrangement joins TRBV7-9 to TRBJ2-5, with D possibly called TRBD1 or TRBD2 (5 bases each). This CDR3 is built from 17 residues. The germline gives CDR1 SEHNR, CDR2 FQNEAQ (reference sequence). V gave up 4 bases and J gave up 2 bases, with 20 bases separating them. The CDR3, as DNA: TGTGCCAGCAGCTGGGGGATGGGGCAGATTACGCAAGAGACCCAGTACTTC. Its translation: CASSWGMGQITQETQYF.

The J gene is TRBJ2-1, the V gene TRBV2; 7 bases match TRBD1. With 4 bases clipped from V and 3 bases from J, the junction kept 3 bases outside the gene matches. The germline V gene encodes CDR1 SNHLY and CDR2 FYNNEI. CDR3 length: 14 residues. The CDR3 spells CASSGQGHYNEQFF. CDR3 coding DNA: TGTGCCAGCAGTGGACAGGGACACTACAATGAGCAGTTCTTC.

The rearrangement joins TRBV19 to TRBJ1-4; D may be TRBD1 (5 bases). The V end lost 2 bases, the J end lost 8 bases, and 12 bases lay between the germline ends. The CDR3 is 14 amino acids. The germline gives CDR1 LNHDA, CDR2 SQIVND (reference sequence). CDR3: CASSIMGRAEKLFF. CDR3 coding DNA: TGTGCCAGTAGTATAATGGGACGAGCCGAAAAACTGTTTTTT.

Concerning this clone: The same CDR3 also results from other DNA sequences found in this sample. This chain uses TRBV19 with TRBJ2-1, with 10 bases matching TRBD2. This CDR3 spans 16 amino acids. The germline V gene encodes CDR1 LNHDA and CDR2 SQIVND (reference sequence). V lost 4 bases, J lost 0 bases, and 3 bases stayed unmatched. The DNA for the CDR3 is TGTGCCAGTAGTAGGTCTAGCGGGAGCTCCTACAATGAGCAGTTCTTC. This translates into CASSRSSGSSYNEQFF.

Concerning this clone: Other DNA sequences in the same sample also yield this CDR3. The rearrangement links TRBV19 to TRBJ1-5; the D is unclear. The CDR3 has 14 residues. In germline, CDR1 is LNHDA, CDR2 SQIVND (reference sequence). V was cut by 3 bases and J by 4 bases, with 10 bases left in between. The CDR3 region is CASSIGVLNQPQHF. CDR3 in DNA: TGTGCCAGTAGTATTGGGGTTTTAAATCAGCCCCAGCATTTT.

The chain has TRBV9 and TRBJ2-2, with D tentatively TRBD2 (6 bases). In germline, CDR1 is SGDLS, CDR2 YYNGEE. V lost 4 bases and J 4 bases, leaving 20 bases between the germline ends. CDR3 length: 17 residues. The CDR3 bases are TGTGCCAGCAGCCCGAGGACCGGGACTCCGGGCACCGGGGAGCTGTTTTTT. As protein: CASSPRTGTPGTGELFF.

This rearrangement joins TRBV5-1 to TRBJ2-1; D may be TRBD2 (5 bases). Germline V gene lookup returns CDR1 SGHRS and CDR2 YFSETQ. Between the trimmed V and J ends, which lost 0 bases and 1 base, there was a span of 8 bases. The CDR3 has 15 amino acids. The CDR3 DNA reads TGCGCCAGCAGCTTGGAGGAGGTGTCCTACAATGAGCAGTTCTTC. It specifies CASSLEEVSYNEQFF.

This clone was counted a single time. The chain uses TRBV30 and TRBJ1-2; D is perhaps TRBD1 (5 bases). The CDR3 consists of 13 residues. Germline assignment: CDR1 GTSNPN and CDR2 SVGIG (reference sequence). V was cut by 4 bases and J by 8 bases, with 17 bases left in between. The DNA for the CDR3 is TGTGCCTGGAACCGGGACGTTGAGACGGGCTACACCTTC. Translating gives CAWNRDVETGYTF.

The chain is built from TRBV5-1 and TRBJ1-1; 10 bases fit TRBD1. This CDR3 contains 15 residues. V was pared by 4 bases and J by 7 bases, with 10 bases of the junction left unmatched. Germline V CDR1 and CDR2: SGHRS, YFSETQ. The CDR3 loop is CASSGKPGQGIEAFF. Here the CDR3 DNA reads TGCGCCAGCAGCGGAAAGCCGGGACAGGGGATTGAAGCTTTCTTT. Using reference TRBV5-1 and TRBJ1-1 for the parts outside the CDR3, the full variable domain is KAGVTQTPRYLIKTRGQQVTLSCSPISGHRSVSWYQQTPGQGLQFLFEYFSETQRNKGNFPGRFSGRQFSNSRSEMNVSTLELGDSALYLCASSGKPGQGIEAFFGQGTRLTVV.